These 22 T cell receptor beta chains originate from one sample sequenced in a study of cytomegalovirus exposure and HLA in healthy donors. In the PCR, 60 Vbeta and 13 Jbeta primers were used. Generated by immunoSEQ multiplex PCR, the TCRdb table keeps only in-frame clones and is missing some. The sample lists 120,000 to 150,000 clones; approximately 78% were seen once. Sequencing input: PBMCs. These TCRs come from a man aged 40-50 years in good health and CMV-seropositive.

The V call is TRBV30, the J call TRBJ2-5, with TRBD1 as a possible D gene (6 bases). This CDR3 has 13 residues. CDR1 is GTSNPN and CDR2 is SVGIG in the germline V gene (reference sequence). The V and J ends lost 4 bases and 2 bases respectively, with 11 bases between them. The CDR3, as DNA: TGTGCCTGGACGCGGACAGTACAAGAGACCCAGTACTTC. It translates to CAWTRTVQETQYF.

The V call is TRBV30, the J call TRBJ1-2; the D gene is possibly TRBD1 (5 bases). Trimming removed 7 bases at V and 2 bases at J, with 14 bases between. The V gene's germline CDR1 is GTSNPN and CDR2 SVGIG (reference sequence). This CDR3 region has 13 residues. The CDR3 protein is CALRRGNNYGYTF. The CDR3 nucleotides are TGTGCCTTGAGACGGGGGAACAACTATGGCTACACCTTC.

Only one count was recorded for this clone. J is TRBJ1-1 and V is TRBV28; D gene uncertain. Trimming pared 2 bases from V and 4 bases from J, leaving 5 bases between. This CDR3 comprises 12 residues. Germline-derived CDR1 and CDR2 are MDHEN and SYDVKM. In DNA form, the CDR3 reads TGTGCCAGCAGTTTACCGTTCACTGAAGCTTTCTTT. As protein: CASSLPFTEAFF.

The chain carries TRBV5-1 and TRBJ2-1; D call uncertain. The CDR3 sequence is 12 residues long. V was pared by 2 bases and J by 7 bases, with 7 bases between. Per the germline V gene, CDR1 is SGHRS and CDR2 is YFSETQ. The CDR3 sequence: CASSLQWNEQFF. As DNA, the CDR3 is TGCGCCAGCAGCTTACAGTGGAATGAGCAGTTCTTC. Variable domain in full (rest from reference TRBV5-1 and TRBJ2-1): KAGVTQTPRYLIKTRGQQVTLSCSPISGHRSVSWYQQTPGQGLQFLFEYFSETQRNKGNFPGRFSGRQFSNSRSEMNVSTLELGDSALYLCASSLQWNEQFFGPGTRLTVL.

This chain links TRBV27 with TRBJ2-7, with D perhaps matching TRBD1 (6 bases). The CDR3 contains 11 residues. CDR1 is MNHEY, CDR2 SMNVEV, per germline (reference sequence). V was cut by 6 bases and J by 4 bases, with 7 bases left in between. Here the CDR3 reads CASRDSYEQYF. CDR3 coding DNA: TGTGCCAGCAGGGACAGTTACGAGCAGTACTTC.

The rearrangement joins TRBV6-5 to TRBJ2-7; tentatively, D is TRBD1 (5 bases). V was shortened by 0 bases and J by 2 bases, with 11 bases between the two germline ends. Per germline, CDR1 MNHEY and CDR2 SVGAGI. This CDR3 spans 15 amino acids. The CDR3 here is CASSYSGVLTYEQYF. CDR3 nucleotides: TGTGCCAGCAGTTACTCAGGGGTTCTCACCTACGAGCAGTACTTC.

The chain has TRBV7-2 and TRBJ2-5; 9 bases are a match to TRBD1. CDR1 and CDR2 (germline): SGHTA, FQGNSA. The CDR3 extends over 15 amino acids. J was trimmed by 5 bases and V by 4 bases; bases with no gene match: 8. As DNA, the CDR3 is TGTGCCAGCAGCTCGCTGGGACAGGGAAGGGAGACCCAGTACTTC. Protein: CASSSLGQGRETQYF.

J is TRBJ1-3 and V is TRBV18; 7 bases are a match to TRBD1. V was pared by 3 bases and J by 0 bases, with 8 bases of the junction left unmatched. This CDR3 has 17 amino acids. CDR1 KGHSH and CDR2 LQKENI come from the germline V gene. CDR3 nucleotide sequence: TGTGCCAGCTCACCTCCGGGACAGCTAGACTCTGGAAACACCATATATTTT. This translates into CASSPPGQLDSGNTIYF.

V usage is TRBV10-2 and J usage is TRBJ1-2, with TRBD1 as a possible D gene (6 bases). CDR1 is WSHSY, CDR2 SAAADI, per germline. The length of the CDR3 is 13 residues. V dropped 2 bases and J dropped 4 bases, with 8 bases sitting between them. The CDR3 DNA follows: TGCGCCAGCAGTGAGCAGGGGTCCTATGGCTACACCTTC. Its protein is CASSEQGSYGYTF.

The gene calls are TRBV9 and TRBJ2-7; a weak D match, TRBD2 (5 bases). CDR1 and CDR2 from the germline V gene are SGDLS and YYNGEE. Trimming shortened V by 0 bases and J by 3 bases, and 13 bases separated the two germline ends. The CDR3 totals 15 residues. The CDR3 loop is CASSVAPGLHYEQYF. CDR3 nucleotides: TGTGCCAGCAGCGTAGCACCAGGACTCCACTACGAGCAGTACTTC.

V and J are TRBV6-5 and TRBJ2-7, with D possibly matching TRBD2 (5 bases). The CDR3 totals 15 residues. V shed 3 bases and J shed 4 bases, with 16 bases lying between them. In germline, CDR1 is MNHEY, CDR2 SVGAGI. CDR3 in amino acids: CASSYRGGIRYEQYF. Written as DNA, the CDR3 is TGTGCCAGCAGTTATCGGGGTGGGATCCGGTACGAGCAGTACTTC.

V and J are TRBV7-8 and TRBJ2-5, with D possibly matching TRBD2 (7 bases). Trimming removed 1 base from V and 3 bases from J, with 15 bases in between. This CDR3 contains 16 residues. The germline CDR1 and CDR2 sequences are SGHVS and FQNEAQ. Here the CDR3 reads CASSLDRVGGEETQYF. CDR3 DNA sequence: TGTGCCAGCAGCTTAGACAGGGTGGGGGGGGAAGAGACCCAGTACTTC.

This chain uses TRBV6-5 with TRBJ2-1; maybe TRBD1 (6 bases). The CDR3 sequence is 15 residues long. The germline V and J ends were trimmed by 7 bases and 0 bases, with 13 bases remaining between them. Germline assignment: CDR1 MNHEY and CDR2 SVGAGI. The CDR3 reads CASTRQGSSYNEQFF. The CDR3 DNA reads TGTGCCAGCACACGCCAGGGGAGCTCCTACAATGAGCAGTTCTTC.

The CDR3 sequence: CSVEGQGLLITDTQYF. The CDR3 DNA follows: TGCAGCGTTGAGGGACAGGGACTATTAATCACAGATACGCAGTATTTT. The chain employs TRBV29-1 and TRBJ2-3; TRBD1 matches 9 bases. Germline CDR1 reads SQVTM; CDR2 reads ANQGSEA. This CDR3 contains 16 residues. The J segment lost 2 bases and the V segment lost 3 bases, leaving 9 bases of the junction unmatched.

V and J are TRBV28 and TRBJ1-2; D remains ambiguous. Trimming shortened V by 5 bases and J by 2 bases, and 3 bases separated the two germline ends. The V gene's germline CDR1 is MDHEN and CDR2 SYDVKM. The CDR3 is made up of 11 amino acids. The DNA of the CDR3 is TGTGCCAGCAGTGTAAACTATGGCTACACCTTC. Protein: CASSVNYGYTF.

The CDR3 region has the DNA TGTGCCAGCGGTCGGGGGGGCCAGGGCTATGGCTACACCTTC. Its translation is CASGRGGQGYGYTF. The genes are TRBV27 and TRBJ1-2; maybe TRBD1 (6 bases). Germline V lookup: CDR1 MNHEY, CDR2 SMNVEV (reference sequence). V lost 8 bases, J lost 4 bases, and 17 bases lay in between. The CDR3 sequence is 14 residues long.

J is TRBJ2-1 and V is TRBV27, with 11 bases aligning to TRBD2. This CDR3 is built from 17 residues. Per germline, CDR1 MNHEY and CDR2 SMNVEV (reference sequence). J lost 10 bases, V lost 3 bases, and 14 bases had no gene match. CDR3 sequence: CASSFGEILAGEIEQFF. In DNA, the CDR3 is TGTGCCAGCAGTTTCGGGGAAATACTAGCGGGAGAAATCGAGCAGTTCTTC.

The chain carries TRBV18 and TRBJ2-7; D is perhaps TRBD2 (5 bases). CDR1 is KGHSH and CDR2 is LQKENI in the germline V gene. Trimming shortened V by 2 bases and J by 7 bases, and 12 bases separated the two germline ends. This CDR3 is built from 13 residues. CDR3 DNA: TGTGCCAGCTCACCATCCTCCGGGGTTGAGCAGTACTTC. This encodes CASSPSSGVEQYF.

The chain employs TRBV5-6 and TRBJ2-1; D gene uncertain. The CDR3 loop spans 15 amino acids. Trimming removed 0 bases from V and 0 bases from J, with 7 bases in between. CDR1 SGHDT and CDR2 YYEEEE come from the germline V gene. DNA for the CDR3: TGTGCCAGCAGCTTGGGTGTCAGCTCCTACAATGAGCAGTTCTTC. Translated: CASSLGVSSYNEQFF.

This clone was found once. The chain links TRBV9 to TRBJ1-3; D is unresolved. The V and J ends lost 2 bases and 4 bases respectively, with 10 bases between them. The CDR3 is 14 amino acids. Germline V gene data show CDR1 as SGDLS and CDR2 as YYNGEE. This chain's CDR3 is CASSVGELGNTIYF. The CDR3 DNA sequence: TGTGCCAGCAGCGTCGGGGAGCTGGGAAACACCATATATTTT.

This clone has a handful of counts. The gene calls are TRBV7-2 and TRBJ2-1; D is uncertain. V was cut by 2 bases and J by 12 bases, with 8 bases left in between. The CDR3 contains 11 residues. Germline V lookup: CDR1 SGHTA, CDR2 FQGNSA. CDR3 nucleotides: TGTGCCAGCAGCTTATTAGTAGTGCAGTTCTTC. Its protein is CASSLLVVQFF.

This clone was recorded only once. This sequence joins TRBV2 and TRBJ1-2; D uncertain. V lost 6 bases and J 3 bases, leaving 8 bases between the germline ends. The CDR3 loop spans 12 amino acids. Germline loops: CDR1 SNHLY, CDR2 FYNNEI. This chain's CDR3 is CASRTTYYGYTF. The CDR3 DNA sequence: TGTGCCAGCAGGACAACCTACTATGGCTACACCTTC.